This entry concerns a single TCR beta chain. This specimen comes from a study of blood T cell repertoires in COVID-19. Overall study: COVID-19 samples from acute and convalescent phases originated in the United States, Italy and Spain.

As originally analysed: Researchers report that nucleated cell counts were estimated from reference gene primer amplification. The repertoire was sequenced with immunoSEQ multiplex PCR; TCRdb's copy has only in-frame clones and lacks some. V and J calls and clone size are as listed in that table; D and trimming were resolved from the DNA. The sample lists a few hundred thousand clones; more than 70% were seen once. J lost 8 bases, V lost 5 bases, and 11 bases had no gene match. In germline, CDR1 is MDHEN, CDR2 SYDVKM. The CDR3 covers 14 residues. Sequencing used peripheral blood. This TCR was sampled from a woman aged 25 to 39 who had recovered from COVID-19. This sequence joins TRBV28 and TRBJ1-2; 7 bases match TRBD1. CDR3 sequence: CASSPDRLFLGYTF. The CDR3 nucleotides read TGTGCCAGCAGTCCGGACAGGCTATTCTTGGGCTACACCTTC.